This TCR beta chain was profiled in a study of T cells expressing NK-cell markers. On the study more broadly: TCR beta repertoires came from sorted CD3+CD56+NKG2C+, CD3+CD56+NKG2C- and CD3+CD56-NKG2C+ T cells. Among the eight sequenced donors, seven tested HCMV-seropositive and one tested seronegative. Study-level findings and limits: Dominance of the CD3+CD56-NKG2C+ fraction by these clonotypes also held in four donors.

About this clonotype itself: Its antigen is as yet unknown.

The cDNA for TCR beta came from 5'RACE template switching with UMIs. TCRdb reprocessed the 5' RACE reads, with one entry per CDR3 protein and no DNA. The sample's table shows more than 250,000 distinct CDR3 sequences. This CDR3 region has 13 residues. The gene calls are TRBV12-3 or TRBV12-4 and TRBJ2-5; the TRBD1 assignment by TCRdb is unverifiable without DNA. The clonotype comes from a man younger than 35 in good health. The sequenced material came from blood T cells: a sorted CD56 or NKG2C T cell subset, CD4+ or CD8+ T cells, or bulk PBMC T cells (not recorded which). CDR3 amino acids: CASRPTGVETQYF.